This TCR beta chain was documented in a study of regulatory T cells in long-lasting Graves disease. V shed 2 bases and J 5 bases; nucleotides not matched to a gene: 7. From germline, CDR1 is GTSNPN and CDR2 SVGIG (reference sequence). The CDR3 totals 15 residues. Researchers made TCR beta libraries by using iRepertoire HTBI primers and running Arm-PCR on CDR3 regions. TCRdb analysed the multiplex PCR reads with MiXCR anew, one entry per CDR3 protein. The sample has around 500,000 distinct CDR3 sequences, more than 10% seen once. The time point here: newly diagnosed GD, antithyroid drugs for less than 3 months. Construction of the TCR library relied on RNA isolated from PBMCs. This clonotype was observed at least ten times. These data were also reused for a study on T cells in Graves' hyperthyroidism and ophthalmopathy.

The source material was peripheral blood mononuclear cells (PBMCs), sampled at new diagnosis, from a patient treated with antithyroid drugs. This TCR was sampled from a woman under 40 with Graves disease. The chain has TRBV30 and TRBJ1-3; 9 positions match TRBD1. The chain's CDR3 is CAWSSPGQGRNTIYF. As DNA, the CDR3 is TGTGCCTGGAGTTCGCCGGGACAGGGAAGAAACACCATATATTTT.